What follows describes a single T cell receptor beta chain. Its antigen is as yet unknown. These donors were members of the approximately 120-subject validation cohort, a group separate from the approximately 670-subject first cohort. Profiling relied on immunoSEQ multiplex PCR, and the TCRdb table lists in-frame clones only, not all of them. This sample has approximately 190,000 clones, with about four fifths found just once. CDR3 length: 16 amino acids. V gave up 0 bases and J gave up 0 bases; unmatched junction bases: 5. CDR1 is SGHRS and CDR2 is YFSETQ in the germline V gene. This sample stems from a study of cytomegalovirus exposure and HLA in healthy donors. Overall study results and limits: The listing of approximately 160 TCR beta chains classed them as cytomegalovirus-associated.

Sequencing was carried out using PBMCs. The chain combines TRBV5-1 with TRBJ2-7; 8 bases map to TRBD2. This receptor was taken from a man in his late teens or twenties in good health and CMV-seropositive. CDR3 sequence reads: CASSLASGGYSYEQYF. For the CDR3, the DNA is TGCGCCAGCAGCTTGGCGTCGGGAGGGTACTCCTACGAGCAGTACTTC.